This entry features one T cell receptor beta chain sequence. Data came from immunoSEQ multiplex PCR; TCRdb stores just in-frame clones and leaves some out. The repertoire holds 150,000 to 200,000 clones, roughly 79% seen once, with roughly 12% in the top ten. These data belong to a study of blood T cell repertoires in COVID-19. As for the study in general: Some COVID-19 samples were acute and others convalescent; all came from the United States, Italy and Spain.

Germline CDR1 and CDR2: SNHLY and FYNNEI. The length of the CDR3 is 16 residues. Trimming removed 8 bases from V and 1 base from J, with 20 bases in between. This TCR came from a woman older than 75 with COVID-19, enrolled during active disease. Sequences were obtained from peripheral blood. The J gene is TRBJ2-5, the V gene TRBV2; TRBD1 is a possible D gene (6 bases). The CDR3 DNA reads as TGTGCCAGCTCCCCGGGGACACACCGCTTCCAAGAGACCCAGTACTTC. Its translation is CASSPGTHRFQETQYF. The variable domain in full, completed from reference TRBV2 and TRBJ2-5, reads EPEVTQTPSHQVTQMGQEVILRCVPISNHLYFYWYRQILGQKVEFLVSFYNNEISEKSEIFDDQFSVERPDGSNFTLKIRSTKLEDSAMYFCASSPGTHRFQETQYFGPGTRLLVL.